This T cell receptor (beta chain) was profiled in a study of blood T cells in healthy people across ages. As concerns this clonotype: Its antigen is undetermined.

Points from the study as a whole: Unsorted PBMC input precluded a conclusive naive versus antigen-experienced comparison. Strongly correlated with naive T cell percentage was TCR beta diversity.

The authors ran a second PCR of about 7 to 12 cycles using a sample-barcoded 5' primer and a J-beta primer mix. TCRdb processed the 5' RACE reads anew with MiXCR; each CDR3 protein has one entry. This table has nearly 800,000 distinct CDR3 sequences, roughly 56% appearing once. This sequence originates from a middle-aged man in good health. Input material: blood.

The CDR3 DNA sequence: TGTGCCAGCAGTTCTCTCCCCACCTACGAGCAGTACTTC. Its translation: CASSSLPTYEQYF. The chain is built from TRBV28 and TRBJ2-7; D not resolved. Trimming removed 4 bases at V and 2 bases at J, with 9 bases between. The CDR3 spans 13 residues. Germline loops: CDR1 MDHEN, CDR2 SYDVKM.